This entry concerns a single TCR beta chain. This clone appeared a single time. Which antigen it targets is not known. Base quality data are lacking; no much larger clone is found one base away. Taken from cysteine to phenylalanine, the CDR3 has 15 residues. CDR3 DNA only is kept here, 45 bases in frame from base 1. CDR1 and CDR2 are read off the germline V gene as SNHLY and FYNNEI. V loses 1 base of germline sequence and J loses 3 bases, and the interval between the two ends is 10 bases. In the ViraFEST assay, PBMC were stimulated with viral peptide pools, and TCR sequencing was then used to find antigen-specific CD4+ T cell clonotypes based on their expansion. After less than 13 days of culture, CD4+ T cells were isolated with the EasySep CD4+ T cell isolation kit. Each participant got two doses of an mRNA SARS-CoV-2 vaccine, either BNT162b2 or mRNA-1273. Healthy vaccine recipients had no prior SARS-CoV-2 infection, confirmed by negative nucleocapsid antibodies before and after vaccination. Two million PBMC per well were cultured in IMDM with around 5% human AB serum, 10 IU/ml IL-2 and gentamicin, plus 10 ug/ml peptides. Half of the culture medium was replaced with fresh IL-2-containing medium on days 3 and 7. Each peptide stimulation condition was cultured in triplicate wells unless otherwise noted. Using Ficoll-Paque Plus gradient centrifugation, PBMC were separated from whole blood and then either used fresh or cryopreserved at -140C. Overlapping peptide pools spanned the spike proteins of SARS-CoV-2 and the common cold coronaviruses HCoV-NL63, HCoV-OC43 and HCoV-229E. Genomic DNA was extracted from cultured CD4+ T cells with the QIAamp micro DNA kit.

This specimen comes from a study of vaccination effects on CD4 cells after COVID-19 (dated by TCRdb to between 2021 and 2023). Study-level background: Post-vaccine samples across the study were collected a median of 72 days after the second dose, with a range of 14 to 241. SARS-CoV-2 spike-specific CD4+ TCR repertoires from before and after mRNA vaccination were compared in COVID-19 convalescent patients and in infection-naive vaccine recipients. The full study included 9 to 10 COVID-19 convalescent patients and several SARS-CoV-2-naive healthy vaccine recipients. Cultures from other donors in the study were sequenced with the Oncomine TCR Beta short-read assay on an Illumina iSeq 100.

Preparation of the library involved the immunoSEQ multiplex PCR assay. DNA from the cultured, isolated CD4+ T cells was subjected to TCR beta CDR3 sequencing. The paper's processing steps were these. The analysis removed non-productive TCR sequences, trimmed reads to the CDR3 region, and retained only CDR3s that were 7 or more amino acids long. The MANAFEST web app was used to pick out antigen-specific clonotypes by comparing their expansion in peptide wells with that in reference cultures. Positive clones required FDR<0.05 expansion versus reference and all other wells, odds ratio above 5, and frequency above 0.1% in two replicate wells. A clonotype was called cross-reactive if it was significantly expanded both in SARS-CoV-2 spike wells and in at least one common cold coronavirus spike condition. Using the stringdist R package, CDR3 similarity was measured by Levenshtein distance, and unrooted trees were constructed with ape in R 3.6.1. The clones in this table, taken by TCRdb from immuneACCESS, are in-frame only. Not every clone is retained; where verified, under half of the shortfall comes from an unresolved V gene, and the cause of the rest is unknown. V and J calls and clone size are as listed in that table; D and trimming were resolved from the DNA. Within this sample are fewer than 35,000 clones, with around 85% of them counted one time only. The ten largest clones capture 5.8% of the sample.

Broader findings and caveats from the paper: Clones induced by infection and clones induced by vaccination both contracted markedly at late timepoints after vaccination, which fits with T cell responses waning over time. In healthy vaccine recipients, vaccine-induced clones were almost all SARS-CoV-2 mono-reactive, with only 1 of 255 cross-reactive with common cold coronaviruses. Only a small number of convalescent patients were included, and no early post-infection timepoints were available, which limited the study.

This TCR was recovered from a human donor who received a COVID-19 vaccine. Some clones in this sample may be carry-over from other donors' samples. The sample in question was CD4+ T cells from PBMCs cultured with SARS-CoV-2 spike peptides, obtained after COVID-19 vaccination. Taken with the paper, the label for cell subset or site translates to: SARS-CoV-2 spike overlapping peptide pool stimulation. The rearrangement combines TRBV2 with TRBJ2-4; the D gene is unclear. The CDR3: CASSEGGVGKNIQYF. The DNA sequence reads TGTGCCAGCAGTGAAGGTGGAGTTGGCAAAAACATTCAGTACTTC. Outside the CDR3, residues come from the reference TRBV2 and TRBJ2-4 proteins, so the full variable domain is: EPEVTQTPSHQVTQMGQEVILRCVPISNHLYFYWYRQILGQKVEFLVSFYNNEISEKSEIFDDQFSVERPDGSNFTLKIRSTKLEDSAMYFCASSEGGVGKNIQYFGAGTRLSVL.